The sample holds many counts of the clone carrying this T cell receptor beta chain. As yet, its antigen is unknown. These data come from a study of neurological immune-mediated disorders. Study-level information: Relapsing-remitting patients made up about 90% of the roughly 35 multiple sclerosis patients, and secondary progressive patients made up 3.

The unsorted libraries originated from 2 million PBMCs kept at -80 C. 5'RACE with 10-nucleotide random UMIs generated the cDNA. MiXCR, applied by TCRdb to the 5' RACE reads, yields one record per CDR3 protein. This sample has 70,000 or so distinct CDR3 sequences, with about 3% found just once. Points from the study as a whole: Expanded clones shared no CDR3 amino acid sequences across subjects, suggesting private repertoires in all groups.

The source material was PBMCs. This sequence originates from a woman in her forties or fifties with multiple sclerosis.

The CDR3 protein is CSARVQGVAYEQYF. The CDR3 DNA sequence: TGCAGTGCTAGAGTACAGGGGGTGGCCTACGAGCAGTACTTC. The chain carries TRBV20-1 and TRBJ2-7; 8 positions match TRBD1. Germline V gives CDR1 DFQATT, CDR2 SNEGSKA (reference sequence). V shed 1 base and J 2 bases; nucleotides not matched to a gene: 4. The CDR3 has 14 residues.